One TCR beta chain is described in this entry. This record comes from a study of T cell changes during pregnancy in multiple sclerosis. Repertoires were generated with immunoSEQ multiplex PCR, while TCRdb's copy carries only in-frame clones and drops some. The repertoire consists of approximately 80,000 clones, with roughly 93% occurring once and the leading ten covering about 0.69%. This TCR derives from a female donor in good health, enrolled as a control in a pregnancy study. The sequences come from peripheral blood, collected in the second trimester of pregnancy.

This chain's CDR3 is CASSLGDSTNQPQHF. CDR3 DNA: TGTGCCAGCAGCTTAGGGGACAGTACGAATCAGCCCCAGCATTTT. The rearrangement uses TRBV7-2 and TRBJ1-5, with TRBD1 matching 7 bases. Germline V lookup: CDR1 SGHTA, CDR2 FQGNSA. Unmatched junction bases numbered 4, after V lost 1 base and J lost 4 bases. This CDR3 contains 15 residues.